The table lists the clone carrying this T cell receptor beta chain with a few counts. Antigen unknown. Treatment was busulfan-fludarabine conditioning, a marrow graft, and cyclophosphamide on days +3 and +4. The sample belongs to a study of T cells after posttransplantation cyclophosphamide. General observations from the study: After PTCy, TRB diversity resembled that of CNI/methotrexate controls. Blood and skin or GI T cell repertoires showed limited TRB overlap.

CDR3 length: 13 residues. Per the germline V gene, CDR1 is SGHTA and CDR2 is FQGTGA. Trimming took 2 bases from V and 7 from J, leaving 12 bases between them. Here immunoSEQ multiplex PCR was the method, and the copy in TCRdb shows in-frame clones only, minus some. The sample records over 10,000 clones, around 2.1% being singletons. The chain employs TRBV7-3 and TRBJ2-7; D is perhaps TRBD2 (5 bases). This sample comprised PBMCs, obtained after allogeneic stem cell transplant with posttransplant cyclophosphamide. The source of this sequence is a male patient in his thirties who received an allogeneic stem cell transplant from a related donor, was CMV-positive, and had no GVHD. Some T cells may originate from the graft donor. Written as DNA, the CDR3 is TGTGCCAGCAGCTTAGGGTCCTCGGGGGAGCAGTACTTC. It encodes CASSLGSSGEQYF.